What follows is one T cell receptor (beta chain) and its context. Original analysis: The assay estimated nucleated cells by amplifying reference gene primers. Profiled with immunoSEQ multiplex PCR; TCRdb holds only in-frame clones, not every one. The V and J calls and clone size come from that table; D and trimming were worked out from the DNA. Of some 17,000 clones listed, around 79% are singletons. The source of the sample is a study of blood T cell repertoires in COVID-19. Across the study: The United States, Italy and Spain were the sources of the acute and convalescent COVID-19 samples. Sources were T cells, B-cell-depleted T cells, or PBMCs; the material itself was cDNA or gDNA.

The sample consisted of peripheral blood. This clonotype was sampled from an older woman with active COVID-19.

Here the CDR3 reads CASSRHDTGELFF. The CDR3 region has the DNA TGTGCCAGCAGTAGACATGACACCGGGGAGCTGTTTTTT. The rearrangement uses TRBV6-5 and TRBJ2-2; D unclear. Trimming shortened V by 5 bases and J by 3 bases, and 7 bases separated the two germline ends. The CDR3 has 13 amino acids. Looked up from germline, CDR1 is MNHEY and CDR2 is SVGAGI.